A selection of T cell receptor beta chains follows, all from one sample in a study of high-grade serous ovarian cancer treatment subgroups. The assay was immunoSEQ multiplex PCR, and TCRdb's table has in-frame clones only and misses some. The sample yields about 5,000 clones, nearly 80% seen once. Sequencing was done on a sample of tumor tissue. These receptor sequences come from a human donor with high-grade serous ovarian cancer. Each CDR3 is given with its conserved first and last residue. Size values are once, few and many counts, or a class for expanded clones, and some rows have none.

>-|TRBV29-1|TRBJ2-3
CSVGLAGARDTQYF
>-|TRBV25-1|TRBJ2-7
CASSGAGTTSYEQYF
>-|TRBV10-3|TRBJ2-7
CASTAGASGGSSYEQYF
>-|TRBV20-1|TRBJ1-1
CSAGVNTEAFF
>-|TRBV7-2|TRBJ2-3
CASSPRARGLGDTQYF
>-|TRBV6-1|TRBJ2-1
CASSAGLFSYNEQFF
>-|TRBV30|TRBJ1-4
CAWTTGQDEKLFF
>-|TRBV19|TRBJ1-2
CASSMGGTQNGYTF
>few|TRBV4-3|TRBJ1-1
CASSHADSSEAFF
>-|TRBV11-2|TRBJ2-3
CASSLAHSTDTQYF
>-|TRBV28|TRBJ2-1
CASSFPQTSYNEQFF
>-|TRBV6-4|TRBJ2-1
CASSDSGGQGYNEQFF
>-|TRBV5-1|TRBJ2-3
CASTRGTYSTDTQYF
>few|TRBV28|TRBJ1-2
CASSLDRGYYGYTF
>-|TRBV27|TRBJ1-1
CASSLSRRGNTEAFF
>-|TRBV6-7|TRBJ1-6
CASSFRQGWANSPLHF
>once|TRBV7-9|TRBJ2-7
CASTHRDRSYEQYF
>-|TRBV7-2|TRBJ1-3
CASSPYSNTIYF
>few|TRBV7-6|TRBJ2-2
CASSPLGRAGELFF
>few|TRBV6-5|TRBJ2-7
CASSYAGLSLEQYF
>-|TRBV4-1|TRBJ2-4
CASSQEGYNLAKNIQYF
>-|TRBV28|TRBJ1-1
CASSSTGRTTEAFF
>-|TRBV5-1|TRBJ1-2
CASSQDGSGRRGYTF
>medium-sized|TRBV5-1|TRBJ2-3
CASSLGQSTDTQYF
>-|TRBV28|TRBJ1-6
CASSSTGDVSSPLHF
>few|TRBV5-1|TRBJ2-1
CASSLEASGSSYNEQFF
>-|TRBV9|TRBJ2-2
CASSTQGASTGELFF
>-|TRBV5-1|TRBJ2-5
CASSQRGLAGVETQYF
>-|TRBV11-1|TRBJ2-1
CASSSDFAGGTNEQFF
>-|TRBV2|TRBJ2-1
CASSADRSSYNEQFF
>-|TRBV6-1|TRBJ2-7
CASSSRTGLYEQYF
>-|TRBV5-8|TRBJ1-1
CASSLWGVDRGGNTEAFF